This T cell receptor (beta chain) derives from a study of T cell changes during pregnancy in multiple sclerosis. TCRdb's copy holds only in-frame clones and misses some; the assay was immunoSEQ multiplex PCR. Found here are roughly 32,000 clones, about nine tenths of them singletons; the top ten hold around 0.4%. V trimming: 3 bases; J trimming: 1 base; junction bases outside the gene matches: 3. There are 15 residues in the CDR3. CDR1 and CDR2 from the germline V gene are KGHSH and LQKENI. The chain combines TRBV18 with TRBJ2-5, with 9 bases fitting TRBD2. This TCR was sampled from a female donor in good health, enrolled as a control in a pregnancy study. This specimen was CD4+ T cells from peripheral blood mononuclear cells, taken in the second trimester of pregnancy. The CDR3 DNA reads as TGTGCCAGCTCACCTATAGCGGGGGCCCAAGAGACCCAGTACTTC. It encodes CASSPIAGAQETQYF.